One sample yielded the 23 T cell receptor beta chains listed below, sequenced in a study of patients and donors after allogeneic stem cell transplantation. Via MiXCR, TCRdb re-called the RT-PCR reads, giving one row per CDR3 protein. The data contain over 150,000 distinct CDR3 sequences, around 28% of them singletons. The sample taken for sequencing was blood, either unsorted or a sorted T cell fraction (not recorded which). These receptors came from a human donor who was either an allogeneic HSCT recipient or a stem cell or donor lymphocyte infusion donor (not recorded which). It is not recorded whose cells these are; they may come from a transplant donor.

This clonotype was counted only a few times. V and J are TRBV6-2 or TRBV6-3 and TRBJ2-1; D gene uncertain. Looked up from germline, CDR1 is MNHEY and CDR2 is SVGEGT. Trimming stripped 3 bases from V and 8 bases from J, with 20 bases between. The CDR3 length is 16 residues. CDR3 amino acids: CASSYITFDPSDEQFF. CDR3 DNA: TGTGCCAGCAGTTATATCACATTTGATCCGTCCGATGAGCAGTTCTTC.

In its sample, this clonotype was seen many times. The chain joins TRBV10-3 to TRBJ2-7; possibly TRBD1 for D (6 bases). V shed 8 bases and J shed 2 bases, with 16 bases lying between them. Germline loops: CDR1 ENHRY, CDR2 SYGVKD. The length of the CDR3 is 14 residues. CDR3 in amino acids: CAIQTGFFPYEQYF. The CDR3 nucleotides read TGTGCCATCCAAACAGGGTTTTTTCCCTACGAGCAGTACTTC.

This clonotype has just a few counts. The chain couples TRBV7-2 to TRBJ2-2; 7 bases map to TRBD1. The CDR3 is 13 amino acids. The germline V gene has CDR1 SGHTA and CDR2 FQGNSA. V dropped 7 bases and J dropped 7; count of bases not matched to a gene: 6. CDR3 loop: CASIRGQFGELFF. The CDR3 region has the DNA TGTGCCAGCATAAGGGGGCAGTTCGGGGAGCTGTTTTTT.

This clonotype was detected a few times. The V call is TRBV27, the J call TRBJ2-1, with D maybe TRBD2 (5 bases). Trimming took 3 bases from V and 0 from J, leaving 12 bases between them. Germline V gene sequence: CDR1 MNHEY, CDR2 SMNVEV (reference sequence). CDR3 length: 16 residues. The CDR3 sequence is CASSFRTPLSYNEQFF. The CDR3, as DNA: TGTGCCAGCAGTTTTCGGACTCCTCTCTCCTACAATGAGCAGTTCTTC.

V is TRBV18 and J is TRBJ1-1, with a tentative D call TRBD1 (5 bases). CDR3 length: 13 residues. With 6 bases removed from V and 1 base from J, the gap between germline ends came to 9 bases. The V gene's germline CDR1 is KGHSH and CDR2 LQKENI. In DNA form, the CDR3 reads TGTGCCAGCTCTGGGGGAGAGAACACTGAAGCTTTCTTT. Translated: CASSGGENTEAFF.

The DNA for the CDR3 is TGCAGCGTTGAAAGGGTCGGGAGTGGGACAGATACGCAGTATTTT. It encodes CSVERVGSGTDTQYF. The gene calls are TRBV29-1 and TRBJ2-3; perhaps TRBD2 as D (6 bases). Germline CDR1 reads SQVTM; CDR2 reads ANQGSEA. The V end was cut by 2 bases, the J end by 3 bases, with 15 bases between. The CDR3 length is 15 residues.

This chain uses TRBV7-2 with TRBJ1-3; D gene uncertain. V was clipped by 8 bases and J by 0 bases, with 14 bases between them. Germline CDR1 SGHTA, CDR2 FQGNSA. The CDR3 is made up of 15 amino acids. CDR3 DNA sequence: TGTGCCAGCGGCCTAGCGGTTTCCTCTGGAAACACCATATATTTT. Protein: CASGLAVSSGNTIYF.

The chain carries TRBV5-6 and TRBJ2-3, with TRBD1 matching 10 bases. This CDR3 contains 17 residues. Trimming took 4 bases from V and 7 from J; bases not matched to a gene: 15. The V gene's germline CDR1 is SGHDT and CDR2 YYEEEE. In DNA form, the CDR3 reads TGTGCCAGCAGCCAACCGACAGGGGGCTTGGTAGGGAATACGCAGTATTTT. Translating gives CASSQPTGGLVGNTQYF.

This clonotype was recorded a few times. The chain has TRBV20-1 and TRBJ1-5; TRBD1 aligns across 9 bases. This CDR3 is 12 amino acids long. V shed 3 bases, J shed 8 bases, and the junction held 2 bases outside the gene matches. Germline V gene data show CDR1 as DFQATT and CDR2 as SNEGSKA (reference sequence). The CDR3 is CSARGTGKPQHF. The CDR3 nucleotides read TGCAGTGCTAGGGGGACAGGGAAGCCCCAGCATTTT.

The chain has TRBV7-9 and TRBJ2-5; possibly TRBD1 for D (6 bases). This CDR3 region has 15 residues. V was clipped by 6 bases and J by 4 bases, with 18 bases between them. Germline CDR1 and CDR2: SEHNR and FQNEAQ (reference sequence). CDR3 residues: CASRRQGVGGETQYF. The CDR3 DNA follows: TGTGCCAGCAGACGCCAAGGGGTAGGGGGAGAGACCCAGTACTTC.

This clonotype was observed at least ten times. V is TRBV18 and J is TRBJ1-2; the D is unclear. The CDR3 has 13 residues. V was pared by 4 bases and J by 6 bases, with 12 bases between. Germline V lookup: CDR1 KGHSH, CDR2 LQKENI. CDR3 sequence reads: CASSRLASNGYTF. In nucleotides, the CDR3 is TGTGCCAGCTCACGTTTGGCCTCGAATGGCTACACCTTC.

The gene calls are TRBV4-1 and TRBJ2-1; 8 nucleotides match TRBD2. The CDR3 consists of 15 residues. J lost 4 bases, V lost 1 base, and 3 bases had no gene match. Germline V gene sequence: CDR1 MGHRA, CDR2 YSYEKL. In DNA form, the CDR3 reads TGCGCCAGCAGCCAAGTGGCGGGAGGTTACAATGAGCAGTTCTTC. Translation: CASSQVAGGYNEQFF.

This clonotype was observed a handful of times. The chain combines TRBV20-1 with TRBJ2-7; 10 nucleotides align to TRBD1. The trim removed 4 bases at V and 4 bases at J, leaving 4 bases unmatched. Germline V lookup: CDR1 DFQATT, CDR2 SNEGSKA (reference sequence). This CDR3 has 13 residues. The CDR3, as DNA: TGCAGTGCTACGGGACAGGGGAAATACGAGCAGTACTTC. This codes for CSATGQGKYEQYF.

This clonotype was observed a few times. V is TRBV12-3 or TRBV12-4 and J is TRBJ1-2; a possible D gene is TRBD1 (6 bases). The CDR3 loop spans 14 amino acids. Trimming took off 3 bases at V and 7 bases at J, with 15 bases between the two ends. As DNA, the CDR3 is TGTGCCAGCAGTTTGGACAGTTCCCCAGGTGGCTACACCTTC. This gives the protein CASSLDSSPGGYTF.

The V gene is TRBV20-1, the J gene TRBJ1-5, with no clear D. The CDR3 is made up of 14 amino acids. V was trimmed by 2 bases and J by 0 bases, leaving 8 bases between them. Looked up from germline, CDR1 is DFQATT and CDR2 is SNEGSKA (reference sequence). CDR3: CSARFGYSNQPQHF. As DNA, the CDR3 is TGCAGTGCTAGATTCGGGTATAGCAATCAGCCCCAGCATTTT.

The chain couples TRBV30 to TRBJ2-1; D assignment may be TRBD1 or TRBD2 (5 bases each). V lost 5 bases and J 5 bases, leaving 19 bases between the germline ends. This CDR3 has 15 amino acids. The germline V gene encodes CDR1 GTSNPN and CDR2 SVGIG (reference sequence). The CDR3: CAWALGWGNNNEQFF. CDR3 DNA sequence: TGTGCCTGGGCCCTTGGGTGGGGGAATAACAATGAGCAGTTCTTC.

At least ten counts were recorded for this clonotype. V and J are TRBV12-3 or TRBV12-4 and TRBJ1-6; unclear D gene. The ends were cut back, 1 base at V and 10 bases at J, with 5 bases in the middle. The length of the CDR3 is 12 residues. Written as DNA, the CDR3 is TGTGCCAGCAGTTTAGGAGGGTCACCCCTCCACTTT. Protein: CASSLGGSPLHF.

This sequence joins TRBV9 and TRBJ2-1; 12 bases are shared with TRBD2. This CDR3 has 13 residues. Germline V gene data show CDR1 as SGDLS and CDR2 as YYNGEE. V dropped 3 bases and J dropped 11; count of bases not matched to a gene: 3. DNA for the CDR3: TGTGCCAGCAGCGGGACTAGCGGGAAACAGCAGTTCTTC. Residues: CASSGTSGKQQFF.

The J gene is TRBJ1-2, the V gene TRBV2; D is unclear. The ends were cut back, 3 bases at V and 4 bases at J, with 15 bases in the middle. This CDR3 is built from 15 residues. Germline V gives CDR1 SNHLY, CDR2 FYNNEI. CDR3 in DNA: TGTGCCAGCAGTGATCAGGTCCCATGGAGCTATGGCTACACCTTC. This encodes CASSDQVPWSYGYTF.

In DNA form, the CDR3 reads TGTGCCAGCAGTTACGCACTTAGACGGATTAATCAGCCCCAGCATTTT. Its protein is CASSYALRRINQPQHF. The chain employs TRBV6-2 or TRBV6-3 and TRBJ1-5; D uncertain. CDR3 size: 16 residues. CDR1 is MNHEY, CDR2 SVGEGT, per germline. The V end lost 2 bases, the J end lost 4 bases, and 15 bases lay between the germline ends.

The chain joins TRBV12-3 or TRBV12-4 to TRBJ2-3, with 7 bases matching TRBD1. V dropped 6 bases and J dropped 4; count of bases not matched to a gene: 10. The CDR3 has 15 amino acids. CDR3 residues: CASSPSDRDADTQYF. The CDR3 bases are TGTGCCAGCAGCCCCTCCGACAGGGACGCAGATACGCAGTATTTT.

This clonotype has at least ten counts. This rearrangement joins TRBV7-9 to TRBJ1-6; D perhaps matches TRBD1 (5 bases). Trimming pared 1 base from V and 10 bases from J, leaving 14 bases between. Germline-derived CDR1 and CDR2 are SEHNR and FQNEAQ (reference sequence). The CDR3 spans 15 residues. In DNA, the CDR3 is TGTGCCAGCAGCTTAGACGGGAGAAGGGGCTCACCCCTCCACTTT. Protein: CASSLDGRRGSPLHF.

Concerning this clonotype itself: A read error may account for a junction end that differs from germline. V gene TRBV20-1 combines with J gene TRBJ1-1; no clear D. CDR3 size: 9 residues. Per the germline V gene, CDR1 is DFQATT and CDR2 is SNEGSKA (reference sequence). The CDR3 DNA follows: TGCAGTGCCCTCTTCCGGGAGACCTTT. Translated: CSALFRETF.